The text below deals with one T cell receptor (beta chain). The antigen remains undetermined. This sample is drawn from a study of T cells in Graves' hyperthyroidism and ophthalmopathy. Findings and limits, study-wide: Most expanded thyroid clonotypes above 0.001 recurred in blood.

Out of approximately 10 ml of fresh peripheral blood came the PBMCs. Amplification yielded TCR beta CDR3 regions, with RNA transcripts as the source. An initial round of RT-PCR targeting the TCR CDR3 relied on the HTBI primer set. TCRdb reprocessed the multiplex PCR reads via MiXCR and lists one record per CDR3 protein. Of some 490,000 distinct CDR3 sequences in the sample, roughly 22% were seen once. This CDR3 spans 14 amino acids. V was shortened by 8 bases and J by 1 base, with 16 bases between the two germline ends. From germline, CDR1 is SGHRS and CDR2 YFSETQ. The sequencing input was blood. The TCR sequence derives from a woman in her 70s with Graves' ophthalmopathy. The V gene is TRBV5-1, the J gene TRBJ2-7; D is perhaps TRBD2 (5 bases). The CDR3 sequence: CASHDLAESYEQYF. The CDR3 DNA is TGCGCCAGTCATGACCTAGCCGAGTCCTACGAGCAGTACTTC.